A single sample is the source of the 20 T cell receptor beta chains below, sequenced in a study of response to subunit inactivated influenza vaccine. TCRdb processed the RT-PCR reads anew with MiXCR; each CDR3 protein has one entry. The data show roughly 700,000 distinct CDR3 sequences, with 14% seen just once and approximately 7% held by the top ten. The source material was PBMCs from blood, sampled around 14 days before vaccination. These receptors came from a man aged 50 to 59 who received an inactivated influenza vaccine.

The CDR3 protein is CAISESWLAKNIQYF. As DNA, the CDR3 is TGTGCCATCAGTGAGTCCTGGTTAGCCAAAAACATTCAGTACTTC. This chain joins TRBV10-3 and TRBJ2-4; D is undetermined. Germline CDR1 is ENHRY and CDR2 is SYGVKD. The CDR3 is 15 amino acids. V lost 0 bases and J lost 0, with 6 bases in between.

This clonotype was counted a few times. The V call is TRBV12-3 or TRBV12-4, the J call TRBJ2-1; 10 bases are shared with TRBD1. The CDR3 is 16 amino acids. Losses at the gene ends were 1 base for V and 7 bases for J; bases not matched to a gene: 7. The CDR3, as DNA: TGTGCCAGCAGTTTAGGCGACAGGGGGCTAGTAAATGAGCAGTTCTTC. Protein: CASSLGDRGLVNEQFF.

This clonotype was seen a few times. The chain employs TRBV15 and TRBJ2-7; a possible D gene is TRBD1 (5 bases). The germline CDR1 and CDR2 sequences are LNHNV and YYDKDF (reference sequence). The CDR3 consists of 16 residues. V lost 3 bases to trimming and J lost 3 bases, with 18 bases between them. The CDR3 loop is CATSSDSTGSNYEQYF. Here the CDR3 DNA reads TGTGCCACCAGCAGCGACAGTACAGGTTCTAACTACGAGCAGTACTTC.

The chain joins TRBV5-4 to TRBJ2-5; D is unclear. Trimming removed 0 bases at V and 2 bases at J, with 5 bases between. Germline V CDR1 and CDR2: SGHNT, YYREEE (reference sequence). The CDR3 runs 13 residues. The CDR3 sequence is CASSLVKQETQYF. The CDR3 nucleotides read TGTGCCAGCAGCTTGGTAAAGCAAGAGACCCAGTACTTC.

There are a few counts of this clonotype. The chain couples TRBV20-1 to TRBJ1-2; the D is unclear. The CDR3 is 13 residues long. Per germline, CDR1 DFQATT and CDR2 SNEGSKA (reference sequence). V dropped 7 bases and J dropped 6 bases, with 18 bases sitting between them. The CDR3 DNA is TGCAGTGGCCTCTCCCGGGCACCCCATGGCTACACCTTC. Amino acid sequence: CSGLSRAPHGYTF.

At least ten counts were recorded for this clonotype. The rearrangement uses TRBV6-1 and TRBJ1-4; D unresolved. Germline V gives CDR1 MNHNS, CDR2 SASEGT. The V end was cut by 0 bases, the J end by 10 bases, with 15 bases between. The CDR3 totals 15 residues. CDR3 nucleotides: TGTGCCAGCAGTGAAGCTACCCGCCGGGCTGCAAAACTGTTTTTT. Translation: CASSEATRRAAKLFF.

Of note for this clonotype: At one of its ends the junction is not consistent with the germline gene, which may arise from a read error. This sequence joins TRBV20-1 and TRBJ1-4; 9 nucleotides match TRBD1. CDR3 size: 17 residues. Germline-derived CDR1 and CDR2 are DFQATT and SNEGSKA (reference sequence). The CDR3, as DNA: TGCAGTGTTAGAGGATCCGGGACAGGGACGTTTAATGAAAAACTGTTTTTT. Its translation is CSVRGSGTGTFNEKLFF.

This rearrangement joins TRBV10-3 to TRBJ2-3; D not resolved. The CDR3 has 13 residues. The V and J ends lost 2 bases and 2 bases respectively, with 5 bases between them. Per germline, CDR1 ENHRY and CDR2 SYGVKD. The CDR3 loop reads CAISETLTDTQYF. The CDR3 DNA is TGTGCCATCAGTGAGACTCTCACAGATACGCAGTATTTT.

This clonotype was counted a few times. The chain joins TRBV5-1 to TRBJ2-7, with D unresolved. The CDR3 runs to 14 residues. CDR1 SGHRS and CDR2 YFSETQ come from the germline V gene. The V gene lost 0 bases and the J gene lost 7 bases, with 14 bases spanning the gap. The DNA of the CDR3 is TGCGCCAGCAGCTTGGTAGGTGGTCTCTCGGAGCAGTACTTC. Its protein product is CASSLVGGLSEQYF.

Comments on this clonotype: At one of its ends the junction is not consistent with the germline gene, which may arise from a read error. The V and J genes are TRBV5-1 and TRBJ2-7; tentative D call: TRBD2 (5 bases). This CDR3 comprises 14 residues. In germline, CDR1 is SGHRS, CDR2 YFSETQ. The CDR3, as DNA: TGCGCCAGCAGGTTGGAAAGGGAGAACTACGAGCAGTACTTC. Translation gives CASRLERENYEQYF.

This chain uses TRBV7-6 with TRBJ2-3, with 12 bases lining up with TRBD2. Unmatched junction bases numbered 5, after V lost 0 bases and J lost 4 bases. The CDR3 extends over 17 amino acids. Germline assignment: CDR1 SGHVS and CDR2 FNYEAQ. The CDR3 loop is CASSLALAGGSPDTQYF. The CDR3 region has the DNA TGTGCCAGCAGCTTAGCACTAGCGGGGGGATCGCCAGATACGCAGTATTTT.

This clonotype showed up just a few times. The V gene is TRBV29-1, the J gene TRBJ1-1, with 8 bases matching TRBD1. The CDR3 spans 15 residues. J lost 2 bases, V lost 4 bases, and 9 bases had no gene match. From germline, CDR1 is SQVTM and CDR2 ANQGSEA. DNA for the CDR3: TGCAGCGTTGTCCCGGCAGGGGGCGCAAACACTGAAGCTTTCTTT. Its protein is CSVVPAGGANTEAFF.

The genes are TRBV6-1 and TRBJ2-5, with 8 bases that match TRBD2. V was clipped by 6 bases and J by 5 bases; unmatched bases: 5. From germline, CDR1 is MNHNS and CDR2 SASEGT. The CDR3 loop spans 13 amino acids. The CDR3 loop is CASSKLAEETQYF. The CDR3 region has the DNA TGTGCCAGCAGCAAACTAGCGGAGGAGACCCAGTACTTC.

This clonotype was counted ten times or more. The chain joins TRBV6-1 to TRBJ2-2, with a tentative D call TRBD2 (6 bases). Trimming removed 5 bases from V and 1 base from J, with 11 bases in between. Germline V gene sequence: CDR1 MNHNS, CDR2 SASEGT. This CDR3 has 15 residues. The CDR3 is CASSMWGENTGELFF. CDR3 nucleotide sequence: TGTGCCAGCAGTATGTGGGGGGAGAACACCGGGGAGCTGTTTTTT.

The rearrangement joins TRBV5-1 to TRBJ2-7; D might be TRBD1 (6 bases). V was cut by 2 bases and J by 1 base, with 10 bases left in between. This CDR3 has 14 residues. Germline V gene sequence: CDR1 SGHRS, CDR2 YFSETQ. CDR3 region: CASSFLGQSYEQYF. As DNA, the CDR3 is TGCGCCAGCAGCTTCCTCGGACAGTCCTACGAGCAGTACTTC. Full variable domain (remainder filled in from reference TRBV5-1 and TRBJ2-7): KAGVTQTPRYLIKTRGQQVTLSCSPISGHRSVSWYQQTPGQGLQFLFEYFSETQRNKGNFPGRFSGRQFSNSRSEMNVSTLELGDSALYLCASSFLGQSYEQYFGPGTRLTVT.

This sequence joins TRBV6-5 and TRBJ1-5; D not certain. The length of the CDR3 is 15 residues. V lost 0 bases, J lost 3 bases, and 9 bases lay in between. Germline CDR1 MNHEY, CDR2 SVGAGI. CDR3 sequence: CASSYSIRDNQPQHF. The CDR3 DNA is TGTGCCAGCAGTTACTCGATCAGAGACAATCAGCCCCAGCATTTT.

This clonotype has only a few counts. The gene calls are TRBV6-2 or TRBV6-3 and TRBJ1-5; D unresolved. Germline values: CDR1 MNHEY, CDR2 SVGEGT. V was cut by 7 bases and J by 0 bases, with 13 bases left in between. The CDR3 is 15 residues long. This chain's CDR3 is CASTRRPDSNQPQHF. The CDR3 DNA reads as TGTGCCAGCACCCGCCGGCCGGATAGCAATCAGCCCCAGCATTTT.

This rearrangement joins TRBV20-1 to TRBJ2-7, with a tentative D call TRBD2 (6 bases). CDR1 DFQATT and CDR2 SNEGSKA come from the germline V gene (reference sequence). This CDR3 is built from 12 residues. V lost 3 bases and J lost 5, with 11 bases in between. The CDR3 sequence is CSASGSRDEQYF. The CDR3 nucleotides read TGCAGTGCTAGCGGGAGCAGAGACGAGCAGTACTTC.

This clonotype was observed a few times. This chain links TRBV5-1 with TRBJ1-4, with D possibly being TRBD1 (6 bases). The V gene's germline CDR1 is SGHRS and CDR2 YFSETQ. V lost 3 bases and J 3 bases, leaving 9 bases between the germline ends. The CDR3 runs to 14 residues. In DNA form, the CDR3 reads TGCGCCAGCAGCTCCGGGACATCTAATGAAAAACTGTTTTTT. This translates into CASSSGTSNEKLFF.

This clonotype was observed a handful of times. V usage is TRBV10-3 and J usage is TRBJ1-2; TRBD1 is a possible D gene (6 bases). Trimming took 6 bases from V and 7 from J, leaving 24 bases between them. The CDR3 totals 16 residues. CDR1 and CDR2 from the germline V gene are ENHRY and SYGVKD. The CDR3 sequence is CAIRARDIGGLSGYTF. The CDR3 DNA is TGTGCCATCAGAGCAAGGGACATCGGGGGGTTGTCTGGCTACACCTTC.